This T cell receptor beta chain was identified in a study of technical replicates of blood from a few donors (dated by TCRdb to 2016 to 2017). Library construction relied on the immunoSEQ multiplex PCR assay. TCRdb mirrors the immuneACCESS table, restricted to in-frame sequences. Some clones are absent from its copies; in checked studies, under half trace to an unresolved V gene, and the reason for the others is unknown. Present in this sample are 80,000 to 100,000 clones, roughly 96% of which were seen just once. Under 0.45% of the sample comes from the top ten. This clone came up a few times. The antigen it recognizes is unknown. No qualities accompany the bases; no much larger clone lies one base away. Relative to germline, V is 5 bases shorter and J is 7 bases shorter, with 17 bases between their ends. CDR1 and CDR2, looked up from the germline V gene, are SQVTM and ANQGSEA. The CDR3 covers 13 residues, taking in both the cysteine and the phenylalanine. The CDR3 DNA has 39 bases and is translated from base 1.

The receptor comes from a human donor in good health. The specimen was T cells isolated from PBMCs. The rearranged chain carries TRBV29-1 and TRBJ1-1; TRBD1 is a possible D gene, resting on 5 matching bases. This receptor has the CDR3 CSVWSFGADEAFF. The nucleotides read TGCAGCGTTTGGAGCTTTGGGGCCGATGAAGCTTTCTTT.